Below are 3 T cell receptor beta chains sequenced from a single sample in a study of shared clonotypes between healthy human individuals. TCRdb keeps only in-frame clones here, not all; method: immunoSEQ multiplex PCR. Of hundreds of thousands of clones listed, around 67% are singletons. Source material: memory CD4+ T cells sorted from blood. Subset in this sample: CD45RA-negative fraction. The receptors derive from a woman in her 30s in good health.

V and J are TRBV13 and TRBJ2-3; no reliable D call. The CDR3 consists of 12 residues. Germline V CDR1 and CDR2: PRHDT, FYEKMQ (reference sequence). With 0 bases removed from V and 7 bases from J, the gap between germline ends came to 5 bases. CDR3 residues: CASSLGGNTQYF. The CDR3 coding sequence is TGTGCCAGCAGCTTAGGTGGCAATACGCAGTATTTT.

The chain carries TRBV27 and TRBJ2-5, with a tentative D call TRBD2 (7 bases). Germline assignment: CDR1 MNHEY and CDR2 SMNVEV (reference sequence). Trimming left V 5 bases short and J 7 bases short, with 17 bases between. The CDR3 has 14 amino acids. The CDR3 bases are TGTGCCAGCAGTCCATCCCCAAGGGGGGGGACCCAGTACTTC. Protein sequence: CASSPSPRGGTQYF.

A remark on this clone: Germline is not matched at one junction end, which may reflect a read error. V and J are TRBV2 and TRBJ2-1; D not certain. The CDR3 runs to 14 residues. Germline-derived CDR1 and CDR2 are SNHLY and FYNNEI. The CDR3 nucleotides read TGTGCCAGCAGCGAAGTTCTGGCGGACAATGAGCAGTTCTTC. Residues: CASSEVLADNEQFF. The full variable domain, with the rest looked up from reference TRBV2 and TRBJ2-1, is EPEVTQTPSHQVTQMGQEVILRCVPISNHLYFYWYRQILGQKVEFLVSFYNNEISEKSEIFDDQFSVERPDGSNFTLKIRSTKLEDSAMYFCASSEVLADNEQFFGPGTRLTVL.